A selection of T cell receptor beta chains follows, all from one sample in a study of a mutant IDH1 vaccine in newly diagnosed glioma. Profiled with immunoSEQ multiplex PCR; TCRdb holds only in-frame clones, not every one. The sample gives approximately 66,000 clones, under 90% of which show up once; roughly 15% is in the top ten. The antigens of these receptors remain unknown. The source was PBMCs, collected from a glioma patient whose treatment included an IDH1 peptide vaccine. The source of these receptors is a man aged 18 to 29 with glioma. The CDR3 runs from the conserved cysteine through the conserved F or W. Fields, in order: J gene, D gene, V gene, CDR3 length, clone size, CDR3 protein, CDR3 DNA. A D gene is named only where the DNA matches it firmly. Size values are once, few and many counts, or a class for expanded clones, and some rows have none.

>TRBJ1-1|-|TRBV20-1|10|-
CSVGRGEAFF
TGCAGTGTAGGGCGAGGTGAAGCTTTCTTT
>TRBJ1-3|-|TRBV7-9|13|-
CASSLMAGNTIYF
TGTGCCAGCAGCTTAATGGCGGGAAACACCATATATTTT
>TRBJ1-6|-|TRBV4-3|15|-
CASSQDGGYSSTLHF
TGCGCCAGCAGCCAAGATGGAGGTTACAGTAGTACCCTCCACTTT
>TRBJ1-2|TRBD1|TRBV6-5|15|-
CASSAFTGGGYGYTF
TGTGCCAGCAGCGCCTTTACAGGGGGCGGCTATGGCTACACCTTC
>TRBJ2-2|-|TRBV5-6|17|-
CASSLGRVWSQAGELFF
TGTGCCAGCAGCTTGGGTAGGGTTTGGTCTCAGGCCGGGGAGCTGTTTTTT
>TRBJ1-1|TRBD1|TRBV5-1|15|-
CASSLGDRLNTEAFF
TGCGCCAGCAGCTTAGGGGACAGGCTGAACACTGAAGCTTTCTTT
>TRBJ1-6|-|TRBV5-1|13|few
CASSSRPYSPLHF
TGCGCCAGCAGCTCCCGTCCCTATTCACCCCTCCACTTT
>TRBJ1-1|-|TRBV28|14|few
CASSRNWGRTEAFF
TGTGCCAGCAGTCGTAACTGGGGAAGGACTGAAGCTTTCTTT
>TRBJ1-2|-|TRBV6-6|15|once
CASSYEVSTNYGYTF
TGTGCCAGCAGTTACGAGGTCTCGACTAACTATGGCTACACCTTC
>TRBJ1-2|-|TRBV7-8|13|few
CASSLVQDYGYTF
TGTGCCAGCAGCTTAGTACAGGACTATGGCTACACCTTC
>TRBJ2-7|-|TRBV7-2|14|-
CASSQWGTSYEQYF
TGTGCCAGCAGCCAATGGGGGACTTCCTACGAGCAGTACTTC
>TRBJ1-2|-|TRBV30|13|few
CAWSARGVDGYTF
TGTGCCTGGAGTGCACGCGGAGTGGATGGCTACACCTTC
>TRBJ2-1|-|TRBV11-1|12|-
CASSQDRAEQFF
TGTGCCAGCAGCCAAGACCGGGCCGAGCAGTTCTTC
>TRBJ2-5|-|TRBV18|15|-
CASSPWTGGEETQYF
TGTGCCAGCTCACCGTGGACTGGGGGAGAGGAGACCCAGTACTTC